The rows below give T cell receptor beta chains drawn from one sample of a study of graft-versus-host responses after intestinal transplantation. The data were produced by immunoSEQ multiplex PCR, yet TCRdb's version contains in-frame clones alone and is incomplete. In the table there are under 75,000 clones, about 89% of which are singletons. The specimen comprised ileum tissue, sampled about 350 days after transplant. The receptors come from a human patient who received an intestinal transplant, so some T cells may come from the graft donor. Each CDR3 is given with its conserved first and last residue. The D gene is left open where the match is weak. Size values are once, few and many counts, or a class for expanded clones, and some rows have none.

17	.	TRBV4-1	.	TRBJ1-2	CASRANRVAGTSYGYTF	TGCGCAAGCAGAGCCAATCGGGTGGCAGGGACGAGCTATGGCTACACCTTC
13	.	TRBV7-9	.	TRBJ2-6	CAPRASGANVLTF	TGTGCCCCCCGGGCCTCTGGGGCCAACGTCCTGACTTTC
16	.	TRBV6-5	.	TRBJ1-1	CASSYGGQPRFTEAFF	TGTGCCAGCAGTTATGGCGGACAGCCTAGGTTCACTGAAGCTTTCTTT
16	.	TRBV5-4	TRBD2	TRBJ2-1	CASSLEGGLAGVEQFF	TGTGCCAGCAGCTTGGAAGGGGGACTAGCGGGTGTTGAGCAGTTCTTC
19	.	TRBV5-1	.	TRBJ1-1	CASSLESPSRGALNTEAFF	TGCGCCAGCAGCTTGGAGTCCCCCTCCCGGGGGGCCTTGAACACTGAAGCTTTCTTT
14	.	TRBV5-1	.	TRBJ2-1	CASSLGMDQNEQFF	TGCGCCAGCAGCTTGGGCATGGATCAGAATGAGCAGTTCTTC
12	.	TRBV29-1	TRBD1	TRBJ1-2	CSETTGARGYTF	TGCAGCGAAACGACAGGGGCGAGAGGCTACACCTTC
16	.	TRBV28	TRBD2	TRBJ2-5	CASSSGTSGTQETQYF	TGTGCCAGCAGCTCCGGGACTAGCGGGACTCAGGAGACCCAGTACTTC
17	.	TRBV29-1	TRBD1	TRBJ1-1	CSVEDRRDRGLGTEAFF	TGCAGCGTTGAAGATAGGCGGGACAGGGGGCTTGGTACTGAAGCTTTCTTT
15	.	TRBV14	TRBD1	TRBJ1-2	CASSHRTGGLYGYTF	TGTGCCAGCAGCCACCGGACAGGGGGCCTCTATGGCTACACCTTC
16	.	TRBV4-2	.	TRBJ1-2	CASSPLLQVPNYGYTF	TGTGCCAGCAGCCCTCTATTACAGGTTCCTAACTATGGCTACACCTTC
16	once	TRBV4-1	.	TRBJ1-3	CAGSQVPRESGNTIYF	TGCGCCGGCAGCCAAGTTCCCAGGGAGTCTGGAAACACCATATATTTT
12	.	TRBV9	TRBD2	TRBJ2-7	CASGRAPYEQYF	TGTGCCAGCGGGAGGGCCCCCTACGAGCAGTACTTC
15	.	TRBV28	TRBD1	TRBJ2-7	CASTRGQGLAYEQYF	TGTGCCAGCACCCGGGGACAGGGTTTAGCCTACGAGCAGTACTTC
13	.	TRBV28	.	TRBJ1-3	CASASGPGNTIYF	TGTGCCAGCGCCTCGGGGCCTGGAAACACCATATATTTT
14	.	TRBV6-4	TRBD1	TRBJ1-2	CASSPRTGDYGYTF	TGTGCCAGCAGTCCAAGGACAGGGGACTATGGCTACACCTTC
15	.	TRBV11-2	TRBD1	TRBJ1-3	CASSYVTGVGNTIYF	TGTGCCAGCAGCTATGTAACAGGGGTAGGAAACACCATATATTTT
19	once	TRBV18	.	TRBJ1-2	CASSPLTGTGSNLGGGYTF	TGTGCCAGCTCACCCCTCACGGGAACAGGGAGCAACCTCGGAGGCGGCTACACCTTC
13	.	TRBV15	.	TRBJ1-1	CATSRDLGGEAFF	TGTGCCACCAGCAGAGATTTGGGCGGTGAAGCTTTCTTT
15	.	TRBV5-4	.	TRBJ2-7	CASSGPRSYGDEQYF	TGTGCCAGCAGCGGTCCGCGGTCGTATGGGGACGAGCAGTACTTC
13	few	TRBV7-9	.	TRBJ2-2	CASTLSGTGELFF	TGTGCCAGCACTCTCTCGGGGACCGGGGAGCTGTTTTTT
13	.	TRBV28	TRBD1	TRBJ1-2	CASSNRGRGGYTF	TGTGCCAGCAGTAACAGGGGGCGAGGTGGCTACACCTTC
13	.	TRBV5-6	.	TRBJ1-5	CASSSGAGQPQHF	TGTGCCAGCAGCTCCGGGGCAGGACAGCCCCAGCATTTT
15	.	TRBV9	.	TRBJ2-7	CASSVVDRGGYEQYF	TGTGCCAGCAGCGTAGTGGACAGAGGAGGGTACGAGCAGTACTTC
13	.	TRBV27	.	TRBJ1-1	CASSFSGNTEAFF	TGTGCCAGCAGTTTTAGTGGGAACACTGAAGCTTTCTTT
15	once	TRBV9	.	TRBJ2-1	CASSVERTSYNEQFF	TGTGCCAGCAGCGTAGAAAGGACTTCCTACAATGAGCAGTTCTTC
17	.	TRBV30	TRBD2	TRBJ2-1	CAWSVPGWGREGNEQFF	TGTGCCTGGAGTGTACCGGGATGGGGGCGGGAGGGCAATGAGCAGTTCTTC